The 26 T cell receptor beta chains given below trace back to one sample, sequenced in a study of radiation and T cells in renal cell carcinoma. Described time point: blood 4 weeks post-SBRT, at nephrectomy. Regarding treatment: 15 Gy SBRT to primary tumor, nephrectomy 4 weeks later. Clones were sequenced by immunoSEQ multiplex PCR, and TCRdb holds only the in-frame ones, with some missing. The table includes about 170,000 clones, 88% detected once. The material sequenced was blood, taken from a patient whose treatment included radiotherapy and nephrectomy. Receptor source: a woman aged 50 to 60 with renal cell carcinoma.

This clone was picked up a small number of times. The chain combines TRBV18 with TRBJ1-2, with 7 nucleotides matching TRBD1. The germline V gene encodes CDR1 KGHSH and CDR2 LQKENI. The CDR3 runs to 14 residues. The trim removed 4 bases at V and 9 bases at J, leaving 11 bases unmatched. CDR3 sequence (DNA): TGTGCCAGCTCACAAACAGGGGATGGTGCAAGCTACACCTTC. Translated: CASSQTGDGASYTF.

This clone was recorded a few times. The chain couples TRBV19 to TRBJ2-5; TRBD2 agrees at 8 bases. The trim removed 5 bases at V and 5 bases at J, leaving 7 bases unmatched. This CDR3 has 14 amino acids. CDR1 LNHDA and CDR2 SQIVND come from the germline V gene (reference sequence). Here the CDR3 reads CASSPGLGPETQYF. CDR3 nucleotide sequence: TGTGCCAGTAGTCCGGGACTAGGGCCGGAGACCCAGTACTTC. The variable domain in full, completed from reference TRBV19 and TRBJ2-5, reads DGGITQSPKYLFRKEGQNVTLSCEQNLNHDAMYWYRQDPGQGLRLIYYSQIVNDFQKGDIAEGYSVSREKKESFPLTVTSAQKNPTAFYLCASSPGLGPETQYFGPGTRLLVL.

The genes are TRBV7-2 and TRBJ1-2, with 12 bases fitting TRBD1. In germline, CDR1 is SGHTA, CDR2 FQGNSA. The CDR3 is 15 amino acids. V trimming: 4 bases; J trimming: 4 bases; junction bases outside the gene matches: 4. Written as DNA, the CDR3 is TGTGCCAGCAGCTCGGGGACAGGGGGCTTCTATGGCTACACCTTC. It translates to CASSSGTGGFYGYTF.

The chain combines TRBV11-2 with TRBJ2-4; tentative D call: TRBD1 (5 bases). V was cut by 1 base and J by 6 bases, with 16 bases left in between. The CDR3 is 16 amino acids. Germline values: CDR1 SGHAT, CDR2 FQNNGV. CDR3 loop: CASSLGLGAQGNIQYF. DNA of the CDR3: TGTGCCAGCAGCTTAGGTTTAGGTGCGCAGGGAAACATTCAGTACTTC.

The CDR3 sequence: CSVDYSGETQYF. CDR3 in DNA: TGCAGCGTTGATTACAGTGGAGAGACCCAGTACTTC. J is TRBJ2-5 and V is TRBV29-1; D unresolved. Trimming cost V 3 bases and J 4 bases, with 9 bases left between them. This CDR3 has 12 residues. The germline V gene has CDR1 SQVTM and CDR2 ANQGSEA.

The V and J genes are TRBV5-4 and TRBJ1-3; 7 nucleotides align to TRBD1. V lost 2 bases, J lost 0 bases, and 11 bases stayed unmatched. This CDR3 is built from 18 residues. CDR1 is SGHNT, CDR2 YYREEE, per germline (reference sequence). The CDR3 spells CASSFEAGGITSGNTIYF. In DNA, the CDR3 is TGTGCCAGCAGCTTCGAGGCAGGGGGGATAACCTCTGGAAACACCATATATTTT.

This clone has a single count. The chain links TRBV5-4 to TRBJ2-7, with 7 bases identical to TRBD1. Trimming at V came to 4 bases and at J to 3 bases, leaving 13 bases not matched to a gene. Germline CDR1 reads SGHNT; CDR2 reads YYREEE (reference sequence). CDR3 length equals 16 residues. The CDR3 DNA reads as TGTGCCAGCAGCATCGGACAGGTTATCTCCAGCTACGAGCAGTACTTC. As protein: CASSIGQVISSYEQYF.

This clone was recorded a few times. V is TRBV6-5 and J is TRBJ1-2; D might be TRBD1 (5 bases). Trimming stripped 6 bases from V and 7 bases from J, with 15 bases between. Germline CDR1 is MNHEY and CDR2 is SVGAGI. The CDR3 is 13 amino acids. The CDR3 DNA reads as TGTGCCAGCAGGCCGGGACTGGGGGGTGGCTACACCTTC. Translated: CASRPGLGGGYTF.

The rearrangement links TRBV9 to TRBJ2-5, with 9 bases identical to TRBD2. CDR1 and CDR2 from the germline V gene are SGDLS and YYNGEE. The CDR3 is made up of 18 amino acids. V shed 3 bases, J shed 5 bases, and the junction held 17 bases outside the gene matches. In DNA, the CDR3 is TGTGCCAGCAGCGCCCCCTCTTGGCGGGGGGGTCGGGCGGAGACCCAGTACTTC. This codes for CASSAPSWRGGRAETQYF.

This clone was observed a handful of times. This rearrangement joins TRBV20-1 to TRBJ1-1; D is ambiguous. The CDR3 sequence is 11 residues long. Germline loops: CDR1 DFQATT, CDR2 SNEGSKA (reference sequence). CDR3 DNA: TGCAGCCCCTGGACGAACACTGAAGCTTTCTTT. Amino acid sequence: CSPWTNTEAFF.

J is TRBJ2-7 and V is TRBV12-5; D ambiguous. Trimming shortened V by 3 bases and J by 6 bases, and 24 bases separated the two germline ends. The CDR3 sequence is 17 residues long. Germline values: CDR1 LGHNT, CDR2 FRNRAP. The CDR3 nucleotides are TGTGCTAGTGGTTTCTCCCCAAGCACCCTAATGCAAATCGAGCAGTACTTC. As protein: CASGFSPSTLMQIEQYF.

The rearrangement uses TRBV29-1 and TRBJ1-1; D not resolved. Germline V gene lookup returns CDR1 SQVTM and CDR2 ANQGSEA. CDR3 length equals 13 residues. The germline V and J ends were trimmed by 5 bases and 1 base, with 11 bases remaining between them. The CDR3 DNA reads TGCAGCGTTACAAAGGCTTCGAACACTGAAGCTTTCTTT. This sequence encodes CSVTKASNTEAFF.

This chain links TRBV11-2 with TRBJ2-5; 8 bases align to TRBD2. This CDR3 has 15 amino acids. V was pared by 1 base and J by 5 bases, with 6 bases of the junction left unmatched. Germline values: CDR1 SGHAT, CDR2 FQNNGV. The DNA for the CDR3 is TGTGCCAGCAGCTTAGGAAGCGGGGGCGGGGAGACCCAGTACTTC. Translating gives CASSLGSGGGETQYF.

J is TRBJ2-7 and V is TRBV5-4; TRBD2 matches at 7 bases. V trimming: 4 bases; J trimming: 2 bases; junction bases outside the gene matches: 3. Germline V gene sequence: CDR1 SGHNT, CDR2 YYREEE (reference sequence). The length of the CDR3 is 13 residues. The CDR3 DNA follows: TGTGCCAGCAGCCGGGGACTAACCTACGAGCAGTACTTC. As protein: CASSRGLTYEQYF.

This rearrangement joins TRBV5-1 to TRBJ2-2; TRBD2 agrees at 10 bases. The CDR3 runs 15 residues. The germline V gene encodes CDR1 SGHRS and CDR2 YFSETQ. V shed 4 bases, J shed 6 bases, and the junction held 6 bases outside the gene matches. The DNA of the CDR3 is TGCGCCAGCAGCCTTAGCGGGGGGCCCTCCGGGGAGCTGTTTTTT. This translates into CASSLSGGPSGELFF.

This chain links TRBV5-4 with TRBJ2-7, with 12 bases identical to TRBD1. With 4 bases clipped from V and 6 bases from J, the junction kept 5 bases outside the gene matches. Germline CDR1 reads SGHNT; CDR2 reads YYREEE (reference sequence). There are 14 residues in the CDR3. The CDR3 spells CASSPGQGAREQYF. CDR3 bases: TGTGCCAGCAGCCCGGGACAGGGGGCGCGCGAGCAGTACTTC.

This clone has just one count. The CDR3 reads CASSIVDSPTKYEQYF. The CDR3 DNA sequence: TGTGCCAGTAGTATCGTTGATAGCCCAACAAAGTACGAGCAGTACTTC. The gene calls are TRBV19 and TRBJ2-7; D ambiguous. The V end was cut by 3 bases, the J end by 4 bases, with 19 bases between. Looked up from germline, CDR1 is LNHDA and CDR2 is SQIVND (reference sequence). The CDR3 contains 16 residues.

The chain links TRBV18 to TRBJ1-1; TRBD1 matches at 9 bases. Germline lookup yields CDR1 KGHSH and CDR2 LQKENI. The CDR3 sequence is 15 residues long. V dropped 6 bases and J dropped 1; count of bases not matched to a gene: 6. The CDR3 loop reads CASSSGQGANTEAFF. For the CDR3, the DNA is TGTGCCAGCTCCTCGGGACAGGGAGCGAACACTGAAGCTTTCTTT.

The chain is built from TRBV4-1 and TRBJ2-3, with D possibly TRBD2 on 6 matching bases. The CDR3 sequence is 15 residues long. Trimming removed 4 bases from V and 2 bases from J, with 13 bases in between. Germline V CDR1 and CDR2: MGHRA, YSYEKL. CDR3 amino acids: CASSLRAGSTDTQYF. CDR3 coding DNA: TGCGCCAGCAGCCTAAGGGCGGGGTCCACAGATACGCAGTATTTT.

The rearrangement joins TRBV19 to TRBJ1-6, with 8 bases lining up with TRBD1. CDR3 length: 14 amino acids. V dropped 6 bases and J dropped 7; count of bases not matched to a gene: 5. Germline lookup yields CDR1 LNHDA and CDR2 SQIVND (reference sequence). The CDR3, as DNA: TGTGCCAGTAGCCCGGGGACAGGCAATTCACCCCTCCACTTT. Translation gives CASSPGTGNSPLHF.

The rearrangement links TRBV7-9 to TRBJ1-2; no definite D call. The CDR3 runs 16 residues. V lost 1 base and J 2 bases, leaving 14 bases between the germline ends. Germline CDR1 is SEHNR and CDR2 is FQNEAQ (reference sequence). CDR3 DNA sequence: TGTGCCAGCAGCTTAGACGGGAGAGGGTCCAACTATGGCTACACCTTC. The encoded protein is CASSLDGRGSNYGYTF.

The chain employs TRBV5-1 and TRBJ2-1, with D maybe TRBD2 (5 bases). The CDR3 is 15 residues long. V was pared by 0 bases and J by 0 bases, with 7 bases between. Germline V gene data show CDR1 as SGHRS and CDR2 as YFSETQ. In DNA form, the CDR3 reads TGCGCCAGCAGCTTGGGAGGGATCTCCTACAATGAGCAGTTCTTC. It encodes CASSLGGISYNEQFF.

The chain recombines TRBV6-6 with TRBJ1-6; 8 bases match TRBD1. The ends lost 8 bases at V and 7 bases at J; junction bases unmatched: 4. Germline V gene sequence: CDR1 MNHNY, CDR2 SVGAGI (reference sequence). This CDR3 region has 13 residues. This CDR3 reads CASGDRGNSPLHF. CDR3 nucleotides: TGTGCCAGCGGAGACAGGGGAAATTCACCCCTCCACTTT.

This clone was recorded only once. The chain joins TRBV14 to TRBJ2-2; perhaps TRBD2 as D (5 bases). Germline loops: CDR1 SGHDN, CDR2 FVKESK. Between the trimmed V and J ends, which lost 4 bases and 2 bases, there was a span of 11 bases. The CDR3 extends over 15 amino acids. In DNA form, the CDR3 reads TGTGCCAGCAGCCCCGGGAACAGAAACACCGGGGAGCTGTTTTTT. Residues: CASSPGNRNTGELFF.

The DNA for the CDR3 is TGTGCCAGTAGTATAATCTCAGCGGGGAATCAGCCCCAGCATTTT. It is translated as CASSIISAGNQPQHF. The chain recombines TRBV19 with TRBJ1-5; no clear D. The CDR3 consists of 15 residues. The ends were cut back, 2 bases at V and 4 bases at J, with 12 bases in the middle. The germline gives CDR1 LNHDA, CDR2 SQIVND (reference sequence). The full variable domain, its missing parts supplied by reference TRBV19 and TRBJ1-5, is DGGITQSPKYLFRKEGQNVTLSCEQNLNHDAMYWYRQDPGQGLRLIYYSQIVNDFQKGDIAEGYSVSREKKESFPLTVTSAQKNPTAFYLCASSIISAGNQPQHFGDGTRLSIL.

The chain recombines TRBV5-1 with TRBJ2-7; D perhaps matches TRBD1 (7 bases). V lost 2 bases and J lost 6, with 30 bases in between. The CDR3 extends over 19 amino acids. The germline V gene has CDR1 SGHRS and CDR2 YFSETQ. CDR3: CASSLGGTAKTLLLREQYF. In nucleotides, the CDR3 is TGCGCCAGCAGCTTAGGCGGGACAGCCAAGACCCTCTTACTTCGCGAGCAGTACTTC.